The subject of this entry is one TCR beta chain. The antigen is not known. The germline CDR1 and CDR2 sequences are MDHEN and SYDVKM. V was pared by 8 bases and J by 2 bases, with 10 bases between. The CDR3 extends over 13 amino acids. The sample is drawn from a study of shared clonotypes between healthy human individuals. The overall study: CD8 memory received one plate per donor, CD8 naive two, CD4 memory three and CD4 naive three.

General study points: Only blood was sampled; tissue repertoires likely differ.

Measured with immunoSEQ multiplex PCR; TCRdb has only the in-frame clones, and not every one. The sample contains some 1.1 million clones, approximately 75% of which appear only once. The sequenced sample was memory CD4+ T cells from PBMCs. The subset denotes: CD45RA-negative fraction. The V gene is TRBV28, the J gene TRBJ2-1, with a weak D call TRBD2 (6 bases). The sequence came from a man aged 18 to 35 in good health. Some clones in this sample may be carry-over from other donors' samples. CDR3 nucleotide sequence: TGTGCCAGCCGTGGACTAACCTACAATGAGCAGTTCTTC. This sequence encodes CASRGLTYNEQFF.